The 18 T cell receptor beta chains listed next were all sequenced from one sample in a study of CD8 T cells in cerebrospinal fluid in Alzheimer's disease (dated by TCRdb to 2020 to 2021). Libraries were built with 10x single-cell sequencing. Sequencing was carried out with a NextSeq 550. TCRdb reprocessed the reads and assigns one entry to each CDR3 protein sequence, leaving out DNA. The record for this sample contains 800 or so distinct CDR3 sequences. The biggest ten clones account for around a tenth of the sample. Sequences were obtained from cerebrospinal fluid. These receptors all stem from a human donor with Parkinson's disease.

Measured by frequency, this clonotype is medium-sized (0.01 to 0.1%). The CDR3 is CASSLASGGQDTQYF. The chain couples TRBV28 to TRBJ2-3; without DNA, the TCRdb call of TRBD2 cannot be checked. CDR1 is MDHEN, CDR2 SYDVKM, per germline. CDR3 size: 15 residues.

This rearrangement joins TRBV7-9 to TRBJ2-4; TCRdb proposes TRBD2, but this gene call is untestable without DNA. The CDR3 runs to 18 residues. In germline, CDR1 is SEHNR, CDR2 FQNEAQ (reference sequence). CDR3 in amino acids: CASSLGTSGGALKNIQYF.

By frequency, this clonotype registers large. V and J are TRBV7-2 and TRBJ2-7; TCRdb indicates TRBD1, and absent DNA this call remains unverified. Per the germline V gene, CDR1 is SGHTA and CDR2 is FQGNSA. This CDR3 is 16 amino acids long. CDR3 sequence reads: CASSSPPGTVFPEQYF.

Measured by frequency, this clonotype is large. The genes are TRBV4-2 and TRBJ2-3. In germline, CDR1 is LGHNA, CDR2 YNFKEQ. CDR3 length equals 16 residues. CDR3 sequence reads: CASSQDPSDSTDTQYF.

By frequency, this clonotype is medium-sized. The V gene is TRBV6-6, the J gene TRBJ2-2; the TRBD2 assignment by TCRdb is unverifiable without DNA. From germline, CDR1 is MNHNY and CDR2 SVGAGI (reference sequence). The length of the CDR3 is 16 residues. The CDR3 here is CASSRRLAGGTGELFF.

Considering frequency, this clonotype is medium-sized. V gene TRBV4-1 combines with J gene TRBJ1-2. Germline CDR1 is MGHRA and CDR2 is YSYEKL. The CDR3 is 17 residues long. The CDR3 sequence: CASSQEGGGGTISGYTF.

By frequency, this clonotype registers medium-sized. CDR3 protein: CASSFLSPRVDSPLHF. V is TRBV27 and J is TRBJ1-6; the D call of TRBD1 rests on TCRdb alone, since no DNA is present to check it. Germline V gives CDR1 MNHEY, CDR2 SMNVEV (reference sequence). The CDR3 consists of 16 residues.

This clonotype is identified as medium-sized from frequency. The CDR3 here is CSVVGGETQYF. This rearrangement joins TRBV20-1 to TRBJ2-5. This CDR3 has 11 residues. CDR1 is DFQATT, CDR2 SNEGSKA, per germline (reference sequence).

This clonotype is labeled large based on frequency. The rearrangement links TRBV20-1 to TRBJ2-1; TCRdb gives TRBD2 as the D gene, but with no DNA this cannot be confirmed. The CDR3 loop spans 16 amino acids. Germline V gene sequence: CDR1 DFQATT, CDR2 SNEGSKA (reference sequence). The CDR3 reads CSASGTSGWSYNEQFF.

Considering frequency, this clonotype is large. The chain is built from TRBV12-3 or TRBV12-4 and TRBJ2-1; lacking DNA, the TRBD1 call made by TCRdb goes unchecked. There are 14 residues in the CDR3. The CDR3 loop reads CASRPQGRENEQFF.

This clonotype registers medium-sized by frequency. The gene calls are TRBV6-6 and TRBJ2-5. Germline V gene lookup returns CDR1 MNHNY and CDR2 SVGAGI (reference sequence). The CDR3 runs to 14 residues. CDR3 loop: CASAETRNQETQYF.

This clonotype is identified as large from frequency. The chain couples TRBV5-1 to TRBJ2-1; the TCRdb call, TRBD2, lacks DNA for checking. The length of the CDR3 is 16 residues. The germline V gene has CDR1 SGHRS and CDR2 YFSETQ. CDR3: CASSGTLAGGSNEQFF. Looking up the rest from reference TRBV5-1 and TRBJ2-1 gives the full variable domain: KAGVTQTPRYLIKTRGQQVTLSCSPISGHRSVSWYQQTPGQGLQFLFEYFSETQRNKGNFPGRFSGRQFSNSRSEMNVSTLELGDSALYLCASSGTLAGGSNEQFFGPGTRLTVL.

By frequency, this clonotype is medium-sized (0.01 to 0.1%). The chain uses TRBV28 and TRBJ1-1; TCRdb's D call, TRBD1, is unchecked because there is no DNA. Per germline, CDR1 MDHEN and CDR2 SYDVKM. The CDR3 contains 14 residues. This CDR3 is CASSPGALNTEAFF.

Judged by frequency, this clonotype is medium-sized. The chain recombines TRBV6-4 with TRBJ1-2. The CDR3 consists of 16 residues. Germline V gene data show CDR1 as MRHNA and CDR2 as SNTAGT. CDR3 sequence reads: CASSPDFGRVDYGYTF.

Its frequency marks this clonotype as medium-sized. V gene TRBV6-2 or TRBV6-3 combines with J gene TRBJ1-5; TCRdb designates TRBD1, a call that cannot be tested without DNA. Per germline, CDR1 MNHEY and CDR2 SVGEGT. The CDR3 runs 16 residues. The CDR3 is CASSPYRQGPHQPQHF.

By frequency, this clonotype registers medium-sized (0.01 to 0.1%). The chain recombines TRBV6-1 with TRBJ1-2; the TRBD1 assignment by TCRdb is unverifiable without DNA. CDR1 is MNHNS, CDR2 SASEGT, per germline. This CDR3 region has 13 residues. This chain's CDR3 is CASSEVPGGGYTF.

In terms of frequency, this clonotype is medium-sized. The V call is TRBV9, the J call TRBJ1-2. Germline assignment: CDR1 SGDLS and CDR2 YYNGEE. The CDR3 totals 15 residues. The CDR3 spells CASTLRAGGGYGYTF.

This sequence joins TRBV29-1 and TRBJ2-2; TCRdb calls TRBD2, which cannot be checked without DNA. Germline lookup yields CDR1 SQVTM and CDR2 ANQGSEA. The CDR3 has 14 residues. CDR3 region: CSVQLGTIVGELFF.